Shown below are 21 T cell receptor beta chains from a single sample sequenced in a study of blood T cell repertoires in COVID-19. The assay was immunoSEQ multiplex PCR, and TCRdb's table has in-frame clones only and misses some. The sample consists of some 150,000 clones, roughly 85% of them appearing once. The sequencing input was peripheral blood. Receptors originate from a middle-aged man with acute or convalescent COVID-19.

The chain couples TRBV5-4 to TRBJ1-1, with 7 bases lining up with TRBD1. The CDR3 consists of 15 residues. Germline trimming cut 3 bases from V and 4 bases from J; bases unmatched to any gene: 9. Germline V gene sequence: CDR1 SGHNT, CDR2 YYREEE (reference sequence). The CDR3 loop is CASSSPSRDSTEAFF. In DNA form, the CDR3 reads TGTGCCAGCAGCTCCCCCTCCCGGGACAGCACTGAAGCTTTCTTT.

This CDR3 is CASSYSFRGSAYEQYF. The CDR3 DNA reads as TGTGCCAGCAGTTACTCGTTCCGGGGTAGCGCCTACGAGCAGTACTTC. The chain carries TRBV6-2 or TRBV6-3 and TRBJ2-7, with D possibly TRBD2 on 5 matching bases. The germline V gene encodes CDR1 MNHEY and CDR2 SVGEGT. The germline V and J ends were trimmed by 0 bases and 2 bases, with 14 bases remaining between them. CDR3 size: 16 residues.

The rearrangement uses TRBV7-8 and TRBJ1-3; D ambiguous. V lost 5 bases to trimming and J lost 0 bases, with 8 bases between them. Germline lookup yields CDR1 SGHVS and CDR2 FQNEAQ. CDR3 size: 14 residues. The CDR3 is CASSAELSGNTIYF. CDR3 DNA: TGTGCCAGCAGCGCCGAGCTCTCTGGAAACACCATATATTTT.

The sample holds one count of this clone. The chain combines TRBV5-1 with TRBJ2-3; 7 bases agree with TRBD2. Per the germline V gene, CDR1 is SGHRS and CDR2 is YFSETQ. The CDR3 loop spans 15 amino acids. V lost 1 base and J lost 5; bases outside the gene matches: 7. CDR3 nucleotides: TGCGCCAGCAGCTTGAGCGGGGATCAAGGAGATACGCAGTATTTT. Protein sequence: CASSLSGDQGDTQYF.

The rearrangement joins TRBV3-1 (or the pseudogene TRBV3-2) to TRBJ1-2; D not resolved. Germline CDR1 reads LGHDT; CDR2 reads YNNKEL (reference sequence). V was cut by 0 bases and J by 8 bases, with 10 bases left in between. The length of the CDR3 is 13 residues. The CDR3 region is CASSQDYGGGYTF. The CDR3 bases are TGTGCCAGCAGCCAAGATTATGGAGGGGGCTACACCTTC.

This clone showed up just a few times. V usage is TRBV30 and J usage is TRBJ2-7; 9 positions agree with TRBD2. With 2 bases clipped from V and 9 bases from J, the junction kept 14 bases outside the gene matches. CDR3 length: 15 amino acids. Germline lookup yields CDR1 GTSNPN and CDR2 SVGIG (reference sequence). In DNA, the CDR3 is TGTGCCTGGAGTAAAATGCGGGGGGGAGGTACGATGCAGTACTTC. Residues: CAWSKMRGGGTMQYF.

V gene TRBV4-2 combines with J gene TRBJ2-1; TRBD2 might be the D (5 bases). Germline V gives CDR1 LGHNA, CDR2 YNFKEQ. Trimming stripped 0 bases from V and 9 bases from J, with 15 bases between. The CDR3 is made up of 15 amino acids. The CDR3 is CASSQDRGSGIEQFF. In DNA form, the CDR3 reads TGTGCCAGCAGCCAAGACCGAGGGTCGGGGATTGAGCAGTTCTTC.

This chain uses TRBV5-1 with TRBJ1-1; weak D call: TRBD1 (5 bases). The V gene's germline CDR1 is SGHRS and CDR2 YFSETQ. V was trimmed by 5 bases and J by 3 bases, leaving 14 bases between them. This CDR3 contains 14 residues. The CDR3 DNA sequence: TGCGCCAGCAGTCCTCAGGGCCCGGACACTGAAGCTTTCTTT. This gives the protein CASSPQGPDTEAFF.

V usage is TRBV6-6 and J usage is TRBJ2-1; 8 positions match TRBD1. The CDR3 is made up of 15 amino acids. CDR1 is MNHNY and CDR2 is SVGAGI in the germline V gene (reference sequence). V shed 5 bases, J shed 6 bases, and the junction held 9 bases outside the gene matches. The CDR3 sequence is CASSGGQGLVNEQFF. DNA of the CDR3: TGTGCCAGCAGTGGAGGACAGGGTTTGGTCAATGAGCAGTTCTTC.

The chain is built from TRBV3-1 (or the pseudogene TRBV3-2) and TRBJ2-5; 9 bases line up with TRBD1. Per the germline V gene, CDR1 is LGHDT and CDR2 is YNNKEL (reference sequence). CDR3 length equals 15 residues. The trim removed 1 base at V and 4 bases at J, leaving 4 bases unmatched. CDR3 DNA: TGTGCCAGCAGCCAAGGGGACAGGGAGAGAGAGACCCAGTACTTC. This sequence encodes CASSQGDRERETQYF.

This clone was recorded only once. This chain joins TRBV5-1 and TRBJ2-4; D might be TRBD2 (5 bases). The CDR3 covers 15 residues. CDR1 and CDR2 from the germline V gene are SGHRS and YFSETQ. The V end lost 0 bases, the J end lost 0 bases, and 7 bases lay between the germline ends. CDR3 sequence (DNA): TGCGCCAGCAGCTTGGTGGGAGCAGCCAAAAACATTCAGTACTTC. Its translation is CASSLVGAAKNIQYF. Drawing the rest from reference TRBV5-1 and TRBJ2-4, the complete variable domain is KAGVTQTPRYLIKTRGQQVTLSCSPISGHRSVSWYQQTPGQGLQFLFEYFSETQRNKGNFPGRFSGRQFSNSRSEMNVSTLELGDSALYLCASSLVGAAKNIQYFGAGTRLSVL.

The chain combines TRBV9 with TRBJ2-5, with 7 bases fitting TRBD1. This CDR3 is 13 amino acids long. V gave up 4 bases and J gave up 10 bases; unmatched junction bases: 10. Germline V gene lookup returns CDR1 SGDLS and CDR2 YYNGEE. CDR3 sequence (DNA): TGTGCCAGCAGCACCCAAACCAGGGGGAGCCAGTACTTC. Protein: CASSTQTRGSQYF.

CDR3 sequence reads: CASSRPPGLAGDEQFF. The CDR3 DNA is TGTGCCAGCAGCCGCCCTCCGGGACTAGCGGGCGATGAGCAGTTCTTC. The chain is built from TRBV5-4 and TRBJ2-1, with TRBD2 matching 12 bases. V was pared by 4 bases and J by 8 bases, with 10 bases of the junction left unmatched. Per the germline V gene, CDR1 is SGHNT and CDR2 is YYREEE (reference sequence). This CDR3 has 16 amino acids.

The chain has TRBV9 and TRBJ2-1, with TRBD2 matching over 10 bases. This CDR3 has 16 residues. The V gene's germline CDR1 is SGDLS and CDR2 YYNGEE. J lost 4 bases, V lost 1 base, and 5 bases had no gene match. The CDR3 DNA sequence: TGTGCCAGCAGCGTAAGCGGGGGGGCCGCGTACAATGAGCAGTTCTTC. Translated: CASSVSGGAAYNEQFF.

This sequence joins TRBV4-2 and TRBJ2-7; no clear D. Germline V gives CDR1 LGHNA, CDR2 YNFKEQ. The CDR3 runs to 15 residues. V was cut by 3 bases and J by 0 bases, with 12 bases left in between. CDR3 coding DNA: TGTGCCAGCAGCCAGGCTTTTACAAGCTCCTACGAGCAGTACTTC. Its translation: CASSQAFTSSYEQYF.

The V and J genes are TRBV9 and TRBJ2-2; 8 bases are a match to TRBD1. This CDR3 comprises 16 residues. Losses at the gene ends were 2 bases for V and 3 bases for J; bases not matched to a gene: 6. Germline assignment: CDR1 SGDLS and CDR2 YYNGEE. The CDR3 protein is CASSVGQGGYTGELFF. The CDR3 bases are TGTGCCAGCAGCGTCGGACAGGGAGGTTACACCGGGGAGCTGTTTTTT.

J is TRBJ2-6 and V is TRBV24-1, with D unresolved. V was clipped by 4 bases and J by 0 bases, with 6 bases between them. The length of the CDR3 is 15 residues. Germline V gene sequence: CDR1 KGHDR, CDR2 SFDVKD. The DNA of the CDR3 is TGTGCCACCAGTGACCCCCGCTCTGGGGCCAACGTCCTGACTTTC. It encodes CATSDPRSGANVLTF.

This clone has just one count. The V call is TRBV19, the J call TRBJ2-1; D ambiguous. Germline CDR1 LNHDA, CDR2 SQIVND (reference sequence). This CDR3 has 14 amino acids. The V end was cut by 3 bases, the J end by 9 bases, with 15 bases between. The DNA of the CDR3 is TGTGCCAGTAGTATCGGCCGACTTGCTGCTGAGCAGTTCTTC. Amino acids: CASSIGRLAAEQFF.

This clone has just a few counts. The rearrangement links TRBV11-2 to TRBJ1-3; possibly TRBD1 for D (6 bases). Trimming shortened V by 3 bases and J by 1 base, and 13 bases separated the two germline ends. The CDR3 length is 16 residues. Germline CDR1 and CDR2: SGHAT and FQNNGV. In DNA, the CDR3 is TGTGCCAGCAGCTTTGGCAGGGGACGGTCTGGAAACACCATATATTTT. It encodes CASSFGRGRSGNTIYF. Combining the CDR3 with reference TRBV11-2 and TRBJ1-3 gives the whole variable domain EAGVAQSPRYKIIEKRQSVAFWCNPISGHATLYWYQQILGQGPKLLIQFQNNGVVDDSQLPKDRFSAERLKGVDSTLKIQPAKLEDSAVYLCASSFGRGRSGNTIYFGEGSWLTVV.

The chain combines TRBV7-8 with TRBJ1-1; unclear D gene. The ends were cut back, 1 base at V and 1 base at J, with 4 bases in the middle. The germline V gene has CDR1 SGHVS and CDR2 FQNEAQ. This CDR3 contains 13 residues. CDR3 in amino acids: CASSLEQNTEAFF. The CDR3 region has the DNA TGTGCCAGCAGCTTAGAACAGAACACTGAAGCTTTCTTT.

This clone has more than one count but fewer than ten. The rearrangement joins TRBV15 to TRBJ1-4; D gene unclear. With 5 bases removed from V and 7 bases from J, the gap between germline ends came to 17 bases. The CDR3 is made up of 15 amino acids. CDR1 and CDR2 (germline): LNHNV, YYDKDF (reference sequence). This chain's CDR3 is CATSAEVPAGEKLFF. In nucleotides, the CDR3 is TGTGCCACCAGCGCAGAAGTACCCGCGGGTGAAAAACTGTTTTTT.